This section outlines one T cell receptor (beta chain) sequence together with its context. Original methodology: Reference gene primer amplification gave estimated nucleated cell counts. Measured with immunoSEQ multiplex PCR; TCRdb has only the in-frame clones, and not every one. The V and J calls and clone size are taken from that table; D and trimming were inferred from the DNA. The sample shows about 45,000 clones, around 90% of them seen only once. This sample was taken from a study of blood T cell repertoires in COVID-19. For the study at large: Researchers got acute and convalescent COVID-19 samples from the United States, Italy and Spain.

The CDR3 has 16 amino acids. Trimming left V 2 bases short and J 1 base short, with 13 bases between. From germline, CDR1 is MNHNS and CDR2 SASEGT. The sequenced sample consisted of peripheral blood. This chain links TRBV6-1 with TRBJ2-3, with TRBD1 as a possible D gene (6 bases). The origin of this receptor is a woman aged 80 or older with active COVID-19. DNA of the CDR3: TGTGCCAGCAGTGAATTGTGGGGGCTAGGCACAGATACGCAGTATTTT. Translated: CASSELWGLGTDTQYF.